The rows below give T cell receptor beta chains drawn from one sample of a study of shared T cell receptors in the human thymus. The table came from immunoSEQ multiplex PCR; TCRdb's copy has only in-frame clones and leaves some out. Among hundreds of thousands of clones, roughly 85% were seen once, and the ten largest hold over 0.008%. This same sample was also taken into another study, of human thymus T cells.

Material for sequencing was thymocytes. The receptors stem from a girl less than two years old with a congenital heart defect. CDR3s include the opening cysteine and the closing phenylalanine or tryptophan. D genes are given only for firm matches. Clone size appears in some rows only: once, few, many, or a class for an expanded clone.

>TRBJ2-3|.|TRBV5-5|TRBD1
CASRLTGSTDTQYF
TGTGCCAGCAGGTTGACAGGGTCCACAGATACGCAGTATTTT
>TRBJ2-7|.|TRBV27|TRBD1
CASSLKQGAGEQYF
TGTGCCAGCAGTTTAAAACAGGGGGCTGGTGAGCAGTACTTC
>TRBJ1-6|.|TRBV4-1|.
CASSQDLREDSPLHF
TGCGCCAGCAGCCAAGATCTGAGGGAAGATTCACCCCTCCACTTT
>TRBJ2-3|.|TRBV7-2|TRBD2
CASSLKLAGIADTQYF
TGTGCCAGCAGCTTAAAGCTAGCGGGGATCGCAGATACGCAGTATTTT
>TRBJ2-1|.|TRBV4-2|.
CASSLPAGRSSYNEQFF
TGTGCCAGCAGCCTCCCAGCGGGCAGGAGCTCCTACAATGAGCAGTTCTTC
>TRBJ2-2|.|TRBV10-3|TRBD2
CAISGLAGPGELFF
TGTGCCATCAGTGGACTAGCGGGGCCCGGGGAGCTGTTTTTT
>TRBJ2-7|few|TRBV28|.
CASSFRHSSYEQYF
TGTGCCAGCAGTTTCCGACACTCCTCCTACGAGCAGTACTTC
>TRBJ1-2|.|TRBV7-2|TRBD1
CASSLCSQGSGYTF
TGTGCCAGCAGCTTATGTTCACAGGGGAGTGGCTACACCTTC
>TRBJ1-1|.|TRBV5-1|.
CASSLGGMNTEAFF
TGCGCCAGCAGCTTGGGGGGCATGAACACTGAAGCTTTCTTT
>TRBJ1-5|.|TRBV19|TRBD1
CASRLPGQGTNSNQPQHF
TGTGCCAGTAGGCTACCGGGACAGGGGACTAATAGCAATCAGCCCCAGCATTTT
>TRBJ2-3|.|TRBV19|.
CASSAYRSTDTQYF
TGTGCCAGTAGTGCCTACCGGTCGACAGATACGCAGTATTTT
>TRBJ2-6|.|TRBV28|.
CASSSEGSGANVLTF
TGTGCCAGCAGCTCAGAGGGCTCTGGGGCCAACGTCCTGACTTTC
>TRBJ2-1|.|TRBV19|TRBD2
CASSIESGGVSSRYNEQFF
TGTGCCAGTAGTATTGAAAGCGGGGGGGTTTCATCGCGTTACAATGAGCAGTTCTTC
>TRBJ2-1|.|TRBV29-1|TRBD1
CSVGPMDWDRAFNEQFF
TGCAGCGTTGGGCCCATGGATTGGGACAGGGCCTTCAATGAGCAGTTCTTC
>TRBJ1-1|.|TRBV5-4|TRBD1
CASSHKAMTGGRDTEAFF
TGTGCCAGCAGCCATAAAGCCATGACAGGGGGAAGGGACACTGAAGCTTTCTTT
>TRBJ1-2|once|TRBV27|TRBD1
CASSPRTGGNTF
TGTGCCAGCAGTCCAAGGACAGGTGGGAACACCTTC
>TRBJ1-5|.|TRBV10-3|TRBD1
CAISDGTDSNQPQHF
TGTGCCATCAGTGACGGGACAGATAGCAATCAGCCCCAGCATTTT
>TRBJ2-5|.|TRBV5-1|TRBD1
CASSSGTGKETQYF
TGCGCCAGCAGCTCCGGGACAGGGAAAGAGACCCAGTACTTC
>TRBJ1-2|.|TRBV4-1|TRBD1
CASSHTPTGGIGVGYTF
TGCGCCAGCAGCCATACTCCGACAGGGGGCATTGGGGTAGGCTACACCTTC
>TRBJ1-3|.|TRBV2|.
CASCGEGWKDGNTIYF
TGTGCCAGCTGCGGGGAGGGGTGGAAGGATGGAAACACCATATATTTT
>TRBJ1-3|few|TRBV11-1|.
CASSLTGSGNTIYF
TGTGCCAGCAGCCTGACAGGCTCTGGAAACACCATATATTTT
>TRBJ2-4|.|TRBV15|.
CATSKRGAHLAKNIQYF
TGTGCCACGTCAAAACGGGGAGCGCATCTAGCCAAAAACATTCAGTACTTC
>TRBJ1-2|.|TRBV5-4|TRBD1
CASSLDWDRVYGYTF
TGTGCCAGCAGCTTGGATTGGGACAGGGTATATGGCTACACCTTC
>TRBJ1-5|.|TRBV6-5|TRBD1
CASSRQGGQPQHF
TGTGCCAGCAGCCGTCAGGGGGGTCAGCCCCAGCATTTT
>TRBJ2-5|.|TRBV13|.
CASSLGLRLAKETQYF
TGTGCCAGCAGCTTAGGGCTCCGACTGGCGAAAGAGACCCAGTACTTC
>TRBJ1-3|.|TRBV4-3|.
CASSQAGPGNTIYF
TGCGCCAGCAGCCAAGCGGGTCCTGGAAACACCATATATTTT
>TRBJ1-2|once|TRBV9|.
CASSVGGLPIGYTF
TGTGCCAGCAGCGTAGGGGGCCTCCCTATTGGCTACACCTTC
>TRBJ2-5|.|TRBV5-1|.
CASSEPRTSKETQYF
TGCGCCAGCAGCGAACCGCGGACTTCGAAAGAGACCCAGTACTTC
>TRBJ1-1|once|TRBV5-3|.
CARSYRFSRREGEAFF
TGTGCCAGAAGCTACAGGTTTTCGAGGAGGGAAGGTGAAGCTTTCTTT
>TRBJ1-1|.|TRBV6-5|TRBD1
CASSPGGGGTEAFF
TGTGCCAGCAGCCCCGGAGGGGGCGGGACTGAAGCTTTCTTT
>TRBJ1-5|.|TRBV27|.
CASGVTEAHNQPQHF
TGTGCCAGCGGGGTGACAGAAGCGCACAATCAGCCCCAGCATTTT